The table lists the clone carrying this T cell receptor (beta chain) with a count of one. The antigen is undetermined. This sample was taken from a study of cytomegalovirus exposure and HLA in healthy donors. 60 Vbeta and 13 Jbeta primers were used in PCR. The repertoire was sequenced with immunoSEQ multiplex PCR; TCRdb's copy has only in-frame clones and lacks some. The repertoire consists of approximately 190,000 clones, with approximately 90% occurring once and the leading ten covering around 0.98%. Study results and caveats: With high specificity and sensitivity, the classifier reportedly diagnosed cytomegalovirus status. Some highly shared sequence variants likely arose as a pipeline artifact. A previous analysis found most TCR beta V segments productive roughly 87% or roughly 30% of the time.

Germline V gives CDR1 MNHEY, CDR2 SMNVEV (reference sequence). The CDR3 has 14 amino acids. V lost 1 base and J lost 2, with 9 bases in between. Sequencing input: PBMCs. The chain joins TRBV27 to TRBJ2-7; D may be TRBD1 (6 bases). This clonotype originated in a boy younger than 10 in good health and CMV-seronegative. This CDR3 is CASSLYRDTYEQYF. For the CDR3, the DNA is TGTGCCAGCAGTTTATACCGGGACACCTACGAGCAGTACTTC.